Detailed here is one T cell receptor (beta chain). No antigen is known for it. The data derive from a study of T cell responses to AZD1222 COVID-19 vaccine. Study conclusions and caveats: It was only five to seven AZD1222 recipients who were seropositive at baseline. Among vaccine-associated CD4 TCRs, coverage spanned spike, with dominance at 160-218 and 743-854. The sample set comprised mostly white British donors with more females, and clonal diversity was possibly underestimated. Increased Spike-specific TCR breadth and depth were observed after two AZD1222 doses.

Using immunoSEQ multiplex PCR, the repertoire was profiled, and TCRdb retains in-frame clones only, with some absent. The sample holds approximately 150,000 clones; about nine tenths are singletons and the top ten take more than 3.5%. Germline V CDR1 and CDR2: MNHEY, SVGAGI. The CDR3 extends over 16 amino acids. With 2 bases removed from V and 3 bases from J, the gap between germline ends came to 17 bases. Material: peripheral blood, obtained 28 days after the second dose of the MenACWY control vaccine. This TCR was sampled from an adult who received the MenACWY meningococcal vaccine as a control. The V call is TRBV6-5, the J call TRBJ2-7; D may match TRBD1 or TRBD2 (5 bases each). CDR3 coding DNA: TGTGCCAGCAGTTACCGACCTGGGGAGAGGGGCTACGAGCAGTACTTC. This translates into CASSYRPGERGYEQYF.